The 3 T cell receptor beta chains presented below share a single source sample, sequenced in a study of cytomegalovirus exposure and HLA in healthy donors. The PCR ran on 60 Vbeta and 13 Jbeta primers. Assay: immunoSEQ multiplex PCR; the TCRdb copy retains only in-frame clones and omits some. The table shows around 150,000 clones, with roughly nine tenths occurring only once. The specimen was PBMCs. The receptors were gathered from a woman in her twenties or thirties in good health and CMV-seronegative.

The V gene is TRBV28, the J gene TRBJ2-1, with TRBD2 as a possible D gene (6 bases). The CDR3 runs to 15 residues. V lost 3 bases, J lost 5 bases, and 14 bases lay in between. Germline CDR1 is MDHEN and CDR2 is SYDVKM. CDR3 in DNA: TGTGCCAGCAGTTTTCTGGGGGGAGGACACAATGAGCAGTTCTTC. Protein: CASSFLGGGHNEQFF.

The chain employs TRBV4-1 and TRBJ2-5; TRBD2 matches at 9 bases. Germline CDR1 reads MGHRA; CDR2 reads YSYEKL. Trimming cost V 5 bases and J 1 base; bases outside gene matches: 8. The CDR3 extends over 16 amino acids. The CDR3 spells CASSGAGGPFQETQYF. The CDR3, as DNA: TGCGCCAGCAGCGGCGCGGGGGGGCCTTTCCAAGAGACCCAGTACTTC.

V gene TRBV7-6 combines with J gene TRBJ2-7; maybe TRBD2 (5 bases). CDR1 is SGHVS and CDR2 is FNYEAQ in the germline V gene. V was shortened by 5 bases and J by 0 bases, with 17 bases between the two germline ends. There are 16 residues in the CDR3. The CDR3 bases are TGTGCCAGCAGCCCTGCGTGGAGGAATTTCTCCTACGAGCAGTACTTC. Residues: CASSPAWRNFSYEQYF.